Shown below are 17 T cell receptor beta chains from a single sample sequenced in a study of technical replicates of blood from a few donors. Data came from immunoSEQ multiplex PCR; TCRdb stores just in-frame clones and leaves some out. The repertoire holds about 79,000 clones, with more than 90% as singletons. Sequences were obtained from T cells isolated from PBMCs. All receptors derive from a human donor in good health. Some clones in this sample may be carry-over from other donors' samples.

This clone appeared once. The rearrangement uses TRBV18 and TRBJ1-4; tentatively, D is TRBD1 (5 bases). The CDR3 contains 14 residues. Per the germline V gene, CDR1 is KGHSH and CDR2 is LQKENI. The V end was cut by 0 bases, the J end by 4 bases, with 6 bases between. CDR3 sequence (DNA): TGTGCCAGCTCACCACCGACAGATAATGAAAAACTGTTTTTT. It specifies CASSPPTDNEKLFF.

In DNA, the CDR3 is TGTGCCAGCAGAACAGGGGGCCTCTACAATGAGCAGTTCTTC. This sequence encodes CASRTGGLYNEQFF. The chain uses TRBV2 and TRBJ2-1; 9 nucleotides match TRBD1. The germline V gene has CDR1 SNHLY and CDR2 FYNNEI. This CDR3 spans 14 amino acids. V shed 6 bases, J shed 3 bases, and the junction held 3 bases outside the gene matches.

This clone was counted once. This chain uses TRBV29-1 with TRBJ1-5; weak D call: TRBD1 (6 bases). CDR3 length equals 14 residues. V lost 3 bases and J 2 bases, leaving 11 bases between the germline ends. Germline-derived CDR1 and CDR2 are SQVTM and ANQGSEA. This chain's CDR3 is CSVESGAGNQPQHF. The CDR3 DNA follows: TGCAGCGTTGAGTCAGGGGCCGGCAATCAGCCCCAGCATTTT.

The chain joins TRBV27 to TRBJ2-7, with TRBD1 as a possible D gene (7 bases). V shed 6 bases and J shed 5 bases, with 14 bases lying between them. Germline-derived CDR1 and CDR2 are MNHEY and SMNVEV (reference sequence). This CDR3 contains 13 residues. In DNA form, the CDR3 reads TGTGCCAGCAGGGGACTGGGGACAGACGAGCAGTACTTC. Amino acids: CASRGLGTDEQYF.

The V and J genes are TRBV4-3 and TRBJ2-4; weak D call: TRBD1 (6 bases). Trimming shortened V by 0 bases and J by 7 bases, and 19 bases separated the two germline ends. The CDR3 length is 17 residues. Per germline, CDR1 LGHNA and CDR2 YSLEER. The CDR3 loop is CASSQDPPGDEVNIQYF. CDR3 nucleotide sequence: TGCGCCAGCAGCCAAGATCCTCCAGGGGACGAGGTGAACATTCAGTACTTC.

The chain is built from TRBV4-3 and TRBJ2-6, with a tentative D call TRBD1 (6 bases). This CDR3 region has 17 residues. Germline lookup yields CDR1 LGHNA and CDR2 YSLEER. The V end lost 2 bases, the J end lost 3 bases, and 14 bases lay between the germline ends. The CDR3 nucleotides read TGCGCCAGCAGCCAATCCCCCGCAGGGGATGGGGCCAACGTCCTGACTTTC. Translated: CASSQSPAGDGANVLTF.

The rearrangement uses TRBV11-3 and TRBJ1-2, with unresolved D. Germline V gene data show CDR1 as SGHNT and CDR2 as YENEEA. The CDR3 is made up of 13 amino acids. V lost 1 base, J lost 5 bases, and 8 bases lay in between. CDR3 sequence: CASSLVSGYGYTF. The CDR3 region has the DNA TGTGCCAGCAGCTTAGTGTCGGGTTATGGCTACACCTTC. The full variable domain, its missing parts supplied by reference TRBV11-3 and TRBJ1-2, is EAGVVQSPRYKIIEKKQPVAFWCNPISGHNTLYWYLQNLGQGPELLIRYENEEAVDDSQLPKDRFSAERLKGVDSTLKIQPAELGDSAVYLCASSLVSGYGYTFGSGTRLTVV.

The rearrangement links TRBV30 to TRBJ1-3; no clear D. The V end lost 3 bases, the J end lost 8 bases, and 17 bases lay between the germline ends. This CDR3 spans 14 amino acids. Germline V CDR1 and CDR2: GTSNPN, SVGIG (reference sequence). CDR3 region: CAWSSLNGQDTIYF. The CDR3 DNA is TGTGCCTGGAGCTCCCTTAACGGTCAGGACACCATATATTTT.

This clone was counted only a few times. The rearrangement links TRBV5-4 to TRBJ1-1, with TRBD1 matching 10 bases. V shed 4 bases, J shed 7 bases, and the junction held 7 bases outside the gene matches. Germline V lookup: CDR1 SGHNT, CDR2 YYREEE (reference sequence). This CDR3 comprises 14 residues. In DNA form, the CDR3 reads TGTGCCAGCAGCATGACAGGGGGCGCGGTTGAAGCTTTCTTT. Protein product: CASSMTGGAVEAFF.

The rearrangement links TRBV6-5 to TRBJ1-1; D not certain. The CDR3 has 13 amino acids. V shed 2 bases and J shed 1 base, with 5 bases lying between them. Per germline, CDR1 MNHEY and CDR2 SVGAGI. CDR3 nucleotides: TGTGCCAGCAGTTACGGGCAGAACACTGAAGCTTTCTTT. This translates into CASSYGQNTEAFF.

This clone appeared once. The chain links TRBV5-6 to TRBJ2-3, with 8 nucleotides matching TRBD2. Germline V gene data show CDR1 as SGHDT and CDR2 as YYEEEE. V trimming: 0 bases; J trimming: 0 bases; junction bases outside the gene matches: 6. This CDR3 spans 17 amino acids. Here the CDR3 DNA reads TGTGCCAGCAGCTTGGACTTCGGGACTAGAAGCACAGATACGCAGTATTTT. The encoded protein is CASSLDFGTRSTDTQYF.

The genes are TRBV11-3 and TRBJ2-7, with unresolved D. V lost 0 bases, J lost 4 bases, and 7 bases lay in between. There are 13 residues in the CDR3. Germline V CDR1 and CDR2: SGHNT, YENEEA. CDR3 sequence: CASSLETPYEQYF. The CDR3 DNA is TGTGCCAGCAGCTTAGAAACACCGTACGAGCAGTACTTC.

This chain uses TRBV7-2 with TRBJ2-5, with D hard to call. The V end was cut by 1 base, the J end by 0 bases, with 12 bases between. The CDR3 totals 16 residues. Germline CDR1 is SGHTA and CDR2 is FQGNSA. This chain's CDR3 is CASSLDSPIYQETQYF. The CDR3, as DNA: TGTGCCAGCAGCTTAGACAGTCCCATCTACCAAGAGACCCAGTACTTC.

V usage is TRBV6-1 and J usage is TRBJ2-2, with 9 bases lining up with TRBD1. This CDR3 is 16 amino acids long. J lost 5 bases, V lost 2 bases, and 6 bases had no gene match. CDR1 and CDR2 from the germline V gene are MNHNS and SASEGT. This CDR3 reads CASSEIGTGFTGELFF. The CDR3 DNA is TGTGCCAGCAGTGAAATAGGGACAGGGTTTACCGGGGAGCTGTTTTTT.

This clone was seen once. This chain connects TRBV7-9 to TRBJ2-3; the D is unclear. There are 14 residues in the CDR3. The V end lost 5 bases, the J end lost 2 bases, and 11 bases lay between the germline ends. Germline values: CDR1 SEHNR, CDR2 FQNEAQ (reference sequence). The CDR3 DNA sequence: TGTGCCAGCAGCCGGAGCTCAGACACAGATACGCAGTATTTT. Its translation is CASSRSSDTDTQYF.

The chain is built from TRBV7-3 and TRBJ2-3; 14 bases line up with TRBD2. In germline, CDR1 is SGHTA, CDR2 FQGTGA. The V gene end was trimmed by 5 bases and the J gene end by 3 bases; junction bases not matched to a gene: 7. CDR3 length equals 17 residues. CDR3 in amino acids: CASSMGLAGEGTDTQYF. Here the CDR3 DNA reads TGTGCCAGCAGCATGGGACTAGCGGGAGAAGGAACAGATACGCAGTATTTT.

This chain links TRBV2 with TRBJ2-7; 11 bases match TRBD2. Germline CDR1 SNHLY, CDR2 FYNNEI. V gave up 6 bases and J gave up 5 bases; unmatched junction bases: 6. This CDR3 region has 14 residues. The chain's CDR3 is CASRLLAGVNEQYF. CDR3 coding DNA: TGTGCCAGCAGGCTACTAGCGGGAGTAAACGAGCAGTACTTC. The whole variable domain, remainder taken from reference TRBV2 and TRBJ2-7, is EPEVTQTPSHQVTQMGQEVILRCVPISNHLYFYWYRQILGQKVEFLVSFYNNEISEKSEIFDDQFSVERPDGSNFTLKIRSTKLEDSAMYFCASRLLAGVNEQYFGPGTRLTVT.